A single TCR beta chain is shown here with its context. Libraries were prepared by immunoSEQ multiplex PCR; TCRdb keeps only in-frame clonotypes and omits some of them. The profile shows roughly 700,000 clones, more than 75% of them singletons. This sample is drawn from a study of shared T cell receptors in the human thymus. CDR1 SGHTA and CDR2 FQGNSA come from the germline V gene. Deletions cut 1 base from V and 2 bases from J, with 9 bases between. This CDR3 comprises 14 residues. These data were also filed under a second study, of human thymus T cells. That report notes: Thymic resections from corrective heart surgery supplied the tissue. V and J genes seemed to be used with bias in thymic and blood repertoires. Related research described thymic repertoires that were highly overlapping among unrelated individuals.

The clonotype comes from a boy under two years old with a congenital heart defect. The sequenced material came from thymocytes. The chain combines TRBV7-2 with TRBJ2-7; possible D gene TRBD2, 5 bases. As DNA, the CDR3 is TGTGCCAGCAGCTTAGGGACTCCGACCTACGAGCAGTACTTC. Translation gives CASSLGTPTYEQYF.